The entry below describes one T cell receptor beta chain. What it binds is unknown. These data belong to a study of Graves' ophthalmopathy and Graves' hyperthyroidism. Study conclusions and caveats: Blood also held most thyroid clonotypes expanded above 0.001 frequency. Cross-validated, the 13-signature model showed 87.88%/81.08% sensitivity/specificity, and 80%/75% in the test set. Forecasting of ophthalmopathy progression by the model achieved 70.59% sensitivity and around 72% specificity.

Fresh peripheral blood, about 10 ml, was the PBMC source. The length of the CDR3 is 15 residues. Germline V gene lookup returns CDR1 SEHNR and CDR2 FQNEAQ (reference sequence). Trimming removed 5 bases from V and 3 bases from J; junction bases left unmatched: 6. Amplification targeted the TCR beta CDR3 regions, with RNA transcripts as the source material. Investigators did first-round RT-PCR with HTBI primers, then second-round multiplex PCR. TCRdb re-called the multiplex PCR reads with MiXCR, one entry per CDR3 protein. The top ten clones hold around 40% of a sample with around 670,000 distinct CDR3 sequences, 35% to 50% of them seen once.

J is TRBJ1-1 and V is TRBV7-9; 10 positions agree with TRBD1. This receptor was identified in an adult man with Graves' ophthalmopathy. The material sequenced was peripheral blood. The CDR3 DNA is TGTGCCAGCAGCCCGAGGGACAGGGGAGACACTGAAGCTTTCTTT. Translation gives CASSPRDRGDTEAFF. Together with reference TRBV7-9 and TRBJ1-1, the CDR3 gives the full variable domain: DTGVSQNPRHKITKRGQNVTFRCDPISEHNRLYWYRQTLGQGPEFLTYFQNEAQLEKSRLLSDRFSAERPKGSFSTLEIQRTEQGDSAMYLCASSPRDRGDTEAFFGQGTRLTVV.